The clone carrying this T cell receptor (beta chain) showed up many times. This CDR3 has 15 amino acids. J lost 5 bases, V lost 6 bases, and 7 bases had no gene match. Germline CDR1 and CDR2: SGHRS and YFSETQ. Attachment of unique molecular identifiers to individual cDNA molecules was performed. In TCRdb, the 5' RACE reads were re-called with MiXCR into one record per CDR3 protein. The sample contains roughly 61,000 distinct CDR3 sequences, about a tenth of which appear only once. The sample originates from a study of early T cells in non-severe SARS-CoV-2 infection. The rearrangement uses TRBV5-1 and TRBJ2-1; 11 bases map to TRBD2. Sequenced: whole blood. The sequence was obtained from an adult who was a healthcare worker with PCR-confirmed SARS-CoV-2 infection or an uninfected control (not recorded which). As DNA, the CDR3 is TGCGCCAGCATCCCACTAGCGGGGGCCAACAATGAGCAGTTCTTC. Encoded protein: CASIPLAGANNEQFF.